The 13 T cell receptor beta chains presented below share a single source sample, sequenced in a study of cytomegalovirus exposure and HLA in healthy donors. Primers included in the PCR were 60 Vbeta and 13 Jbeta primers. The data were produced by immunoSEQ multiplex PCR, yet TCRdb's version contains in-frame clones alone and is incomplete. Of roughly 89,000 clones in the sample, 80% were seen once. Sequences were obtained from PBMCs. The receptors originated from a man younger than 35 in good health and CMV-seronegative.

The table lists this clone with a count of one. A junction boundary mismatches the germline segment, possibly from a read error. The V call is TRBV7-9, the J call TRBJ2-2, with D possibly being TRBD2 (5 bases). Germline CDR1 reads SEHNR; CDR2 reads FQNEAQ (reference sequence). The CDR3 sequence is 16 residues long. The CDR3 is CSSSFSTRGDTGELFF. CDR3 sequence (DNA): TGTTCCAGCAGCTTCTCCACCCGGGGAGACACCGGGGAGCTGTTTTTT.

The chain is built from TRBV27 and TRBJ2-7; D is possibly TRBD2 (7 bases). The CDR3 has 18 amino acids. Germline assignment: CDR1 MNHEY and CDR2 SMNVEV (reference sequence). Trimming removed 8 bases from V and 2 bases from J, with 28 bases in between. The CDR3 bases are TGTGCCAGCGGGGGGGGGCTCTCTTGGGCGGCTTCGCCCTACGAGCAGTACTTC. This codes for CASGGGLSWAASPYEQYF.

The rearrangement links TRBV5-1 to TRBJ2-3; TRBD2 agrees at 10 bases. There are 16 residues in the CDR3. Per germline, CDR1 SGHRS and CDR2 YFSETQ. Germline trimming cut 1 base from V and 5 bases from J; bases unmatched to any gene: 7. CDR3 loop: CASSLFSGGPGDTQYF. The CDR3 DNA reads as TGCGCCAGCAGCTTGTTTAGCGGGGGGCCGGGAGATACGCAGTATTTT.

The CDR3 protein is CASSYSSGGSYEQYF. The DNA of the CDR3 is TGTGCCAGCAGTTACTCTAGCGGGGGCTCCTACGAGCAGTACTTC. V and J are TRBV6-5 and TRBJ2-7, with 9 bases lining up with TRBD2. V shed 0 bases, J shed 0 bases, and the junction held 0 bases outside the gene matches. CDR3 length: 15 residues. Germline lookup yields CDR1 MNHEY and CDR2 SVGAGI.

This chain's CDR3 is CASSPPGIGDGYTF. The CDR3 DNA is TGTGCCAGCAGCCCCCCTGGGATAGGGGATGGCTACACCTTC. The J gene is TRBJ1-2, the V gene TRBV28, with a weak D call TRBD1 (5 bases). The CDR3 consists of 14 residues. Trimming took 6 bases from V and 6 from J, leaving 17 bases between them. Germline CDR1 and CDR2: MDHEN and SYDVKM.

The rearrangement uses TRBV4-2 and TRBJ2-7; 8 bases match TRBD2. Germline CDR1 and CDR2: LGHNA and YNFKEQ. CDR3 size: 15 residues. Trimming cost V 0 bases and J 3 bases; bases outside gene matches: 4. The CDR3 region has the DNA TGTGCCAGCAGCCAAGATCGGACTAGCCTCTACGAGCAGTACTTC. Translating gives CASSQDRTSLYEQYF.

Remarks on this clone: One end of the junction is discordant with germline, which a read error may explain. The rearrangement links TRBV7-9 to TRBJ1-5; D gene uncertain. Germline V gives CDR1 SEHNR, CDR2 FQNEAQ (reference sequence). The CDR3 length is 12 residues. The CDR3 protein is CSSSAEGQPQHF. CDR3 bases: TGTTCCAGCAGCGCGGAAGGTCAGCCCCAGCATTTT.

The CDR3 DNA reads as TGTGCCAGTAACAGGAACACTGAAGCTTTCTTT. It translates to CASNRNTEAFF. V usage is TRBV19 and J usage is TRBJ1-1; D ambiguous. The V gene's germline CDR1 is LNHDA and CDR2 SQIVND (reference sequence). There are 11 residues in the CDR3. V lost 7 bases and J 1 base, leaving 4 bases between the germline ends.

The rearrangement links TRBV2 to TRBJ2-5; TRBD2 aligns across 12 bases. With V trimmed by 7 bases and J by 5 bases, 14 bases remained unmatched. CDR1 and CDR2 from the germline V gene are SNHLY and FYNNEI. This CDR3 is 17 amino acids long. The DNA for the CDR3 is TGTGCCAGCACAGACGGAAGAACTAGCGGGGGGTGGGAGACCCAGTACTTC. Translated: CASTDGRTSGGWETQYF.

The genes are TRBV21-1 and TRBJ1-1. TRBV21-1 is tagged as a pseudogene. This CDR3 is 13 amino acids long. The CDR3 DNA reads as TGTGCCAGCAGCATTCTGGAGGGTACTGAAGCTTTCTTT. Encoded protein: CASSILEGTEAFF.

The chain uses TRBV19 and TRBJ1-3; 7 positions agree with TRBD1. In germline, CDR1 is LNHDA, CDR2 SQIVND (reference sequence). V was clipped by 5 bases and J by 6 bases; unmatched bases: 7. CDR3 length: 14 amino acids. The CDR3, as DNA: TGTGCCAGTAGTCCGACGACAGGGCTAAACACCATATATTTT. It translates to CASSPTTGLNTIYF.

This clone was detected only a few times. The rearrangement joins TRBV6-5 to TRBJ1-2; D is unclear. The V end lost 6 bases, the J end lost 2 bases, and 13 bases lay between the germline ends. Looked up from germline, CDR1 is MNHEY and CDR2 is SVGAGI. The CDR3 totals 14 residues. The CDR3 bases are TGTGCCAGCAGCCCATCCGAGGCAAACTATGGCTACACCTTC. Amino acid sequence: CASSPSEANYGYTF.

This clone appeared once. The chain recombines TRBV2 with TRBJ1-5, with D maybe TRBD1 (5 bases). Between the trimmed V and J ends, which lost 3 bases and 7 bases, there was a span of 10 bases. This CDR3 spans 13 amino acids. Germline V CDR1 and CDR2: SNHLY, FYNNEI. This CDR3 is CASSDREEQPQHF. The CDR3 DNA sequence: TGTGCCAGCAGTGACAGGGAGGAACAGCCCCAGCATTTT.